A selection of T cell receptor beta chains follows, all from one sample in a study of cytomegalovirus exposure and HLA in healthy donors. Repertoires were generated with immunoSEQ multiplex PCR, while TCRdb's copy carries only in-frame clones and drops some. The sample lists 180,000 or so clones, 60% to 80% seen once, with more than 13% in the top ten. Sequenced input: PBMCs. All receptors derive from a man aged 50 or older in good health and CMV-seropositive. The conserved cysteine and the conserved F or W are not part of the CDR3 here.

v_gene	j_gene	CDR3aa
TRBV15	TRBJ1-2	ATSELHRAQANYGYT
TRBV7-9	TRBJ2-5	ASSQGSAGDRRTQY
TRBV9	TRBJ2-1	ASSATSGGPPGGEQF
TRBV5-1	TRBJ2-5	ASSLGPTGGETQY
TRBV30	TRBJ2-5	AWTGGGKRETQY
TRBV6-5	TRBJ1-1	ASTINRDGGTEAF
TRBV5-1	TRBJ1-2	ASSPTGASSYT
TRBV19	TRBJ2-5	ASSIRGETQY
TRBV5-1	NA	ARLATGTLAYEQY
TRBV9	TRBJ1-1	ASSARQGNTEAF
TRBV6-4	TRBJ2-5	ASSRTGLGETQY
TRBV5-1	TRBJ2-6	ASSLNGQGFPGANVLT
TRBV6-5	TRBJ1-2	ASRGQSSYGYT
TRBV14	TRBJ1-6	ASSLTTGFAPLH
TRBV5-6	TRBJ1-4	ASSLFEGASEKLF
TRBV10-3	TRBJ1-4	AISAQGATNEKLF
TRBV5-6	TRBJ1-4	ASSRRTGGNEKLF
TRBV5-1	TRBJ2-5	ASSLRQGGETQY
TRBV9	TRBJ2-5	ASSVDPRGGETQY
TRBV5-1	TRBJ1-1	ASSLGQGTISEAF
TRBV7-9	TRBJ1-2	ASSLAPRDREYLDYGYT
TRBV9	TRBJ2-7	ASSRTSGGFYEQY